This T cell receptor beta chain is from a study of identifying expanded T cells in peripheral blood. General observations from the study: Across healthy donors, higher total template counts meant significantly greater approximately 2-week count variance. Around 1.2 clones differed between technical replicates, versus approximately 17 and 20 over time.

Generated by immunoSEQ multiplex PCR, the TCRdb table keeps only in-frame clones and is missing some. Among about 85,000 clones, approximately 90% were seen once, and the ten largest hold around 19%. The junction had 9 bases not matched to a gene; V was cut back by 0 bases and J by 12 bases. The V gene's germline CDR1 is SGHRS and CDR2 YFSETQ. The CDR3 contains 14 residues. For this clone: Its antigen is still unknown.

The rearrangement links TRBV5-1 to TRBJ1-2; TRBD1 matches 9 bases. Material for sequencing was blood. This TCR was sampled from a person aged 18 to 75 in good health. The CDR3 sequence: CASSLGAQGAIHTF. The CDR3 region has the DNA TGCGCCAGCAGCTTGGGGGCACAGGGGGCCATACACACCTTC. Full variable domain (missing parts from reference TRBV5-1 and TRBJ1-2): KAGVTQTPRYLIKTRGQQVTLSCSPISGHRSVSWYQQTPGQGLQFLFEYFSETQRNKGNFPGRFSGRQFSNSRSEMNVSTLELGDSALYLCASSLGAQGAIHTFGSGTRLTVV.